Presented here are 14 T cell receptor beta chains from one specimen sequenced in a study of blood T cells in healthy people across ages. A sample-barcoded 5' primer and a J-beta primer mix were used in a second PCR of roughly 7 to 11 cycles. TCRdb ran MiXCR on the 5' RACE reads and lists one entry per CDR3 protein. There are about 640,000 distinct CDR3 sequences in the sample; 58% occur only once, and 30% to 45% lies in the top ten. The source material was blood. The receptors derive from a man aged 55 to 69 in good health.

A few counts support this clonotype. The chain couples TRBV4-2 to TRBJ1-5; no clear D. CDR1 and CDR2 (germline): LGHNA, YNFKEQ. This CDR3 has 14 residues. Trimming left V 0 bases short and J 6 bases short, with 9 bases between. The CDR3: CASSQDIGAQPQHF. The CDR3 nucleotides read TGTGCCAGCAGCCAAGATATTGGTGCTCAGCCCCAGCATTTT.

The gene calls are TRBV7-2 and TRBJ2-1, with 11 bases lining up with TRBD1. V trimming: 5 bases; J trimming: 12 bases; junction bases outside the gene matches: 9. The CDR3 sequence is 14 residues long. Germline-derived CDR1 and CDR2 are SGHTA and FQGNSA. CDR3 residues: CASSIGQGAGVQFF. Here the CDR3 DNA reads TGTGCCAGCAGCATCGGACAGGGGGCTGGGGTGCAGTTCTTC.

This clonotype was observed many times. The CDR3 sequence: CASSLGGGRYTEAFF. CDR3 DNA: TGTGCCAGCAGCTTAGGGGGGGGGCGGTACACTGAAGCTTTCTTT. This sequence joins TRBV11-2 and TRBJ1-1, with a possible D match to TRBD1 (6 bases). The CDR3 has 15 residues. The germline V gene has CDR1 SGHAT and CDR2 FQNNGV. V was pared by 1 base and J by 3 bases, with 12 bases between.

The rearrangement links TRBV5-1 to TRBJ1-2, with unresolved D. The CDR3 contains 15 residues. Trimming removed 3 bases from V and 4 bases from J, with 16 bases in between. Looked up from germline, CDR1 is SGHRS and CDR2 is YFSETQ. The CDR3 is CASSWGGEVSYGYTF. The CDR3 region has the DNA TGCGCCAGCAGCTGGGGTGGGGAAGTCTCCTATGGCTACACCTTC.

This clonotype showed up many times. The rearrangement joins TRBV14 to TRBJ2-5; 12 positions match TRBD2. The ends lost 5 bases at V and 2 bases at J; junction bases unmatched: 0. The CDR3 loop spans 14 amino acids. Per germline, CDR1 SGHDN and CDR2 FVKESK. The DNA for the CDR3 is TGTGCCAGCAGCGGACTAGCGGGGCAAGAGACCCAGTACTTC. Translated: CASSGLAGQETQYF.

This chain connects TRBV6-5 to TRBJ1-2; D may be TRBD1 (5 bases). V dropped 6 bases and J dropped 2 bases, with 7 bases sitting between them. This CDR3 comprises 12 residues. The germline CDR1 and CDR2 sequences are MNHEY and SVGAGI. CDR3 residues: CASRWDNYGYTF. The CDR3 nucleotides are TGTGCCAGCAGATGGGACAACTATGGCTACACCTTC.

This clonotype was detected ten times or more. This chain connects TRBV4-1 to TRBJ2-2, with TRBD2 matching 9 bases. CDR1 and CDR2 (germline): MGHRA, YSYEKL. The CDR3 sequence is 16 residues long. With V trimmed by 3 bases and J by 0 bases, 2 bases remained unmatched. In DNA form, the CDR3 reads TGCGCCAGCAGCCACCGGACTAGCGCGAACACCGGGGAGCTGTTTTTT. Protein sequence: CASSHRTSANTGELFF.

V usage is TRBV7-2 and J usage is TRBJ1-4, with TRBD1 identical over 10 bases. This CDR3 is 14 amino acids long. The germline gives CDR1 SGHTA, CDR2 FQGNSA. Trimming removed 8 bases from V and 6 bases from J; junction bases left unmatched: 6. In DNA form, the CDR3 reads TGTGCCAGCGCCCCGGGACAGGGGTATGAAAAACTGTTTTTT. This encodes CASAPGQGYEKLFF.

This clonotype occurred a few times. The CDR3 DNA is TGTGCCAGCAGCCCTGGACAGGATAGCACAGATACGCAGTATTTT. It encodes CASSPGQDSTDTQYF. The chain couples TRBV7-9 to TRBJ2-3; 7 nucleotides agree with TRBD1. In germline, CDR1 is SEHNR, CDR2 FQNEAQ (reference sequence). V gave up 5 bases and J gave up 0 bases; unmatched junction bases: 5. This CDR3 comprises 15 residues. Full variable domain (rest looked up from reference TRBV7-9 and TRBJ2-3): DTGVSQNPRHKITKRGQNVTFRCDPISEHNRLYWYRQTLGQGPEFLTYFQNEAQLEKSRLLSDRFSAERPKGSFSTLEIQRTEQGDSAMYLCASSPGQDSTDTQYFGPGTRLTVL.

This sequence joins TRBV2 and TRBJ1-4; the D is unclear. The CDR3 length is 13 residues. Per germline, CDR1 SNHLY and CDR2 FYNNEI. V shed 8 bases and J shed 7 bases, with 14 bases lying between them. Written as DNA, the CDR3 is TGTGCCAGCTTCGAGGGCAATGGTGAAAAACTGTTTTTT. Translation: CASFEGNGEKLFF.

This sequence joins TRBV5-1 and TRBJ2-5; 7 bases match TRBD1. Trimming cost V 7 bases and J 1 base; bases outside gene matches: 4. This CDR3 has 13 residues. Germline CDR1 reads SGHRS; CDR2 reads YFSETQ. CDR3 loop: CASQTGAQETQYF. CDR3 nucleotide sequence: TGCGCCAGCCAAACAGGGGCCCAAGAGACCCAGTACTTC.

The genes are TRBV12-3 or TRBV12-4 and TRBJ2-7, with D tentatively TRBD1 (5 bases). V lost 5 bases to trimming and J lost 0 bases, with 14 bases between them. The CDR3 is made up of 15 amino acids. In DNA, the CDR3 is TGTGCCAGCAGTCCTGGGGCAGTAAGCTCCTACGAGCAGTACTTC. Translation gives CASSPGAVSSYEQYF.

There are a few counts of this clonotype. The chain combines TRBV29-1 with TRBJ2-4; possibly TRBD1 for D (5 bases). The DNA end lines up better with TRBJ2-5; the J call may be wrong. CDR3 length equals 13 residues. Per germline, CDR1 SQVTM and CDR2 ANQGSEA. Here the CDR3 reads CSAERQYGETQYF. In nucleotides, the CDR3 is TGCAGCGCAGAGAGACAGTACGGAGAGACCCAGTACTTC.

This clonotype occurred a few times. This chain links TRBV2 with TRBJ2-1; 12 bases are shared with TRBD2. The CDR3 spans 16 residues. V lost 1 base and J lost 6; bases outside the gene matches: 4. In germline, CDR1 is SNHLY, CDR2 FYNNEI. The CDR3 region has the DNA TGTGCCAGCAGTGAAGTCAGACTAGCGGGGGTCAATGAGCAGTTCTTC. Translation: CASSEVRLAGVNEQFF.